The rows below give T cell receptor beta chains drawn from one sample of a study of post-analysis software for immune sequencing data. A single record per CDR3 protein comes from TCRdb applying MiXCR to the PCR reads. This table holds 500,000 to 600,000 distinct CDR3 sequences, roughly 47% found once. The sequencing sample was made of blood. All receptors come from a girl between 5 and 17 years old with multiple sclerosis. The CDR3 runs from the conserved cysteine through the conserved F or W. D genes are given only for firm matches. A clone size is listed for some rows: how often the clone was seen (once, few, many), or a class if it is expanded.

J,size,length,D,V,DNA,CDR3
TRBJ2-3,.,14,.,TRBV16,TGTGCCAGCAGCCAGGGCGGGAGCACAGATACGCAGTATTTT,CASSQGGSTDTQYF
TRBJ2-4,.,14,.,TRBV20-1,TGCAGTGCTAGGAGGGGACCGCGTCAGAACATTCAGTACTTC,CSARRGPRQNIQYF
TRBJ2-7,once,12,.,TRBV20-1,TGCAGTCTCGGTGGGGACCCCTACGAGCAGTACTTC,CSLGGDPYEQYF
TRBJ2-4,.,14,TRBD1,TRBV5-6,TGTGCCAGCAGCTGGGACAGGGGGTTTTGGGAGCAGTACTTC,CASSWDRGFWEQYF
TRBJ2-1,.,13,.,TRBV5-1,TGCGCCAGCAGCTTGGGCACACAAAATGAGCAGTTCTTC,CASSLGTQNEQFF
TRBJ1-5,.,17,.,TRBV4-2,TGTGCCAGCAGCCCCCAATTAAGGCAGGATAGCAATCAGCCCCAGCATTTT,CASSPQLRQDSNQPQHF
TRBJ1-1,.,13,.,TRBV27,TGTGCCAGCAGCACCCAAGGGAGCACTGAAGCTTTCTTT,CASSTQGSTEAFF
TRBJ1-5,.,14,TRBD1,TRBV20-1,TGCAGTGCAAAACAGGGGGCGCCGAATCAGCCCCAGCATTTT,CSAKQGAPNQPQHF
TRBJ1-1,.,12,.,TRBV29-1,TGCAGCGGGGTTGGCGGGACAAGTGAAGCTTTCTTT,CSGVGGTSEAFF
TRBJ2-3,few,14,.,TRBV6-5,TGTGCCAGCAGTCAGCCCCAACTCGGAGATACGCAGTATTTT,CASSQPQLGDTQYF
TRBJ2-5,few,14,TRBD2,TRBV7-2,TGTGCCAGCAGCTCGGGACTAGTCTTAGAGACCCGGTACTTC,CASSSGLVLETRYF
TRBJ1-4,.,18,TRBD1,TRBV2,TGTGCCAGCAGTACCAGATCGGGACAGCTAACAACTAATGAAAAACTGTTTTTT,CASSTRSGQLTTNEKLFF
TRBJ2-1,.,15,TRBD2,TRBV27,TGTGCCAGCAGTAACGTGGGAGGGCCAGTCAATGAGCAGTTCTTC,CASSNVGGPVNEQFF
TRBJ2-2,.,14,TRBD2,TRBV24-1,TGTGCCACCAGTGATGGGGGGGAAGACGGGGAGCTGTTTTTT,CATSDGGEDGELFF
TRBJ2-3,.,15,.,TRBV5-1,TGCGCCAGCAGCTTGGGCAGGGTCGGCACAGATACGCAGTATTTT,CASSLGRVGTDTQYF
TRBJ1-6,.,15,TRBD1,TRBV7-9,TGTGCCAGCAGCCCCCACAGGGGAGGCAATTCACCCCTCCACTTT,CASSPHRGGNSPLHF
TRBJ2-7,.,16,TRBD2,TRBV4-1,TGCGCCAGCAGCGGCCGACTAGCGGGTTCCCCCTACGAGCAGTACTTC,CASSGRLAGSPYEQYF
TRBJ2-1,few,12,TRBD2,TRBV11-2,TGTGGAAGCGGGAGCGCCTACAATGAGCAGTTCTTC,CGSGSAYNEQFF
TRBJ1-2,.,15,.,TRBV4-2,TGTGCCAGCAGCCAAGAAAGGATGGATGAGGGCGGCTACACCTTC,CASSQERMDEGGYTF
TRBJ2-6,many,17,TRBD1,TRBV5-1,TGCGCCAGCACACCGGGACAGCCCTCTGGGGGGGCCAACGTCCTGACTTTC,CASTPGQPSGGANVLTF
TRBJ2-7,few,11,TRBD1,TRBV6-5,TGTGCCACCAGACAGGGGTCCGAGCAGTACTTC,CATRQGSEQYF
TRBJ2-7,few,11,.,TRBV7-9,TGTGCCAGCAGCTTATTCCCCGAGCAGTACTTC,CASSLFPEQYF
TRBJ1-2,few,15,TRBD1,TRBV6-5,TGTGCCAGCAGTTACTCTTCCAGGGGGGCGTCCGGCTACACCTTC,CASSYSSRGASGYTF
TRBJ2-3,.,14,TRBD1,TRBV20-1,TGCAGTGCGGCGGGACAGGGTGTTGTAGATACGCAGTATTTT,CSAAGQGVVDTQYF
TRBJ2-5,.,11,.,TRBV20-1,TGCAGTGCTAATCCAGGGGAGACCCAGTACTTC,CSANPGETQYF
TRBJ1-2,few,13,.,TRBV12-3/TRBV12-4,TGTGCCAGCAGTCCGGCCCGGGGTCGGGGCTACACCTTC,CASSPARGRGYTF
TRBJ2-7,.,14,.,TRBV7-3,TGTGCCAGCAGCTCCTCGGCGGGGGCAAGGGAGCAGTACTTC,CASSSSAGAREQYF
TRBJ2-7,.,14,TRBD1,TRBV12-3/TRBV12-4,TGTGCCAGCAGTTCGTCGACAGGGAGATACGAGCAGTACTTC,CASSSSTGRYEQYF
TRBJ2-5,.,12,.,TRBV10-3,TGTGCCATCAGTGAGTCCAGGAAGACCCAGTACTTC,CAISESRKTQYF
TRBJ2-1,few,14,.,TRBV12-3/TRBV12-4,TGTGCCAGCAGTTTATCAGGGTCTGAGCTAGAGCAGTTCTTC,CASSLSGSELEQFF
TRBJ1-1,.,16,.,TRBV5-1,TGCGCCAGCAGCTACGGTGTAGGGAGTGGGGGCACTGAAGCTTTCTTT,CASSYGVGSGGTEAFF